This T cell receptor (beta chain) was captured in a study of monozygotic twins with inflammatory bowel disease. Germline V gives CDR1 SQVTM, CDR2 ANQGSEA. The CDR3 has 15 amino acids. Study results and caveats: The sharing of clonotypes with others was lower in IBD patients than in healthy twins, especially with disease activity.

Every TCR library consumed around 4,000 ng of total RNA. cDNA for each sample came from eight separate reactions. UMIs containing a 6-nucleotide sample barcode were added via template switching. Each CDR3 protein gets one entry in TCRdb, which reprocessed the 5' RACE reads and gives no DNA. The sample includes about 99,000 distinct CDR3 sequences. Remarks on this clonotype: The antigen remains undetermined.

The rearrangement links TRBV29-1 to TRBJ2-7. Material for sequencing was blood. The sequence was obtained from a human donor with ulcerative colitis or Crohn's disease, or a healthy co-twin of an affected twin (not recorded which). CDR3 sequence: CSVEGLGMLSYEQYF.